This T cell receptor (beta chain) was sequenced in a study of blood T cell repertoires in COVID-19. On the study more broadly: The study drew acute and convalescent COVID-19 samples from the United States, Italy and Spain.

The CDR3 runs to 16 residues. Trimming stripped 2 bases from V and 1 base from J, with 12 bases between. The germline CDR1 and CDR2 sequences are KGHSY and FQNENV. How the authors handled the data: For nucleated cells, counts were estimated from reference gene primer amplification. Profiled with immunoSEQ multiplex PCR; TCRdb holds only in-frame clones, not every one. For V, J and clone size, that table is used; D and trimming come from the DNA. Counted here are 190,000 or so clones, around 87% occurring once; the ten biggest clones make up 2.5%. The TCR was taken from a man aged 40-55 years with active or convalescent COVID-19. The V call is TRBV16, the J call TRBJ1-3, with TRBD1 as a possible D gene (5 bases). Input material: peripheral blood. The CDR3 loop reads CASSQAGQPSGNTIYF. The CDR3 DNA reads as TGTGCCAGCAGCCAAGCGGGGCAGCCGTCTGGAAACACCATATATTTT.